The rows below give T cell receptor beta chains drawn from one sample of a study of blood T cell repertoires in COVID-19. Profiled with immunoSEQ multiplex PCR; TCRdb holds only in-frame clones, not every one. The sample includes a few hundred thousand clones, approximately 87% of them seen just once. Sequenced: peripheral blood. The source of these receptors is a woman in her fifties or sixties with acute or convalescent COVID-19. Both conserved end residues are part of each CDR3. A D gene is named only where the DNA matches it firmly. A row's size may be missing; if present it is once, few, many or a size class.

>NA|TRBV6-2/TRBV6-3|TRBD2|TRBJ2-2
TGTGCCAGCAGCCCTAGCGGGGGGGCTATGTGGAACACCGGGGAGCTGTTTTTT
CASSPSGGAMWNTGELFF
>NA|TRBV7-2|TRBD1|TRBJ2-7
TGTGCCAGCAGCTCCCTTAGGACAGGGCCGGGTGAGCAGTACTTC
CASSSLRTGPGEQYF
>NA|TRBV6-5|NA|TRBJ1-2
TGTGCCAGCAGTTTGGACTTGACTGGGGGCTACACCTTC
CASSLDLTGGYTF
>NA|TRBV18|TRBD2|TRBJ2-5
TGTGCCAGCTCACCACCGGCGGGAGGACGGGAGACCCAGTACTTC
CASSPPAGGRETQYF
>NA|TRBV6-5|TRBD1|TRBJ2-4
TGTGCCACCCGTGGGACAGAGGACATTCAGTACTTC
CATRGTEDIQYF
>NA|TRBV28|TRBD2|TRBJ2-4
TGTGCCAGCAGTTTACTAGCGGGGGGGACCAAAAACATTCAGTACTTC
CASSLLAGGTKNIQYF
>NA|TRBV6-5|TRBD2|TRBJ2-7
TGTGCCAGCAGTTTCTTAGCGGGAGGAGGGTACGAGCAGTACTTC
CASSFLAGGGYEQYF
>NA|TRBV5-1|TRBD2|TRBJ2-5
TGCGCCAGCAGCTACTCCGGGACTAGCGGGCAAGAGACCCAGTACTTC
CASSYSGTSGQETQYF
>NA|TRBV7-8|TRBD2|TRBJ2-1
TGTGCCAGCAGCGATTCCGGGACTAGCTCCACTGAGCAGTTCTTC
CASSDSGTSSTEQFF
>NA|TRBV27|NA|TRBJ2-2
TGTGCCAGCACCCGAGGGGGAACGGGGGAGCTGTTTTTT
CASTRGGTGELFF
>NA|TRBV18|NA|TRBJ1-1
TGTGCCAGCTCACCCTCCACAACGGGCACTGAAGCTTTCTTT
CASSPSTTGTEAFF
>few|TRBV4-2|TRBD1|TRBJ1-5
TGTGCCAGCAGCCGGACAGGGGAAAACAATCAGCCCCAGCATTTT
CASSRTGENNQPQHF
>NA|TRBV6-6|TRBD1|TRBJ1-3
TGTGCCAGCAGCCTGGACAGGGCCGAGGGAAACACCATATATTTT
CASSLDRAEGNTIYF
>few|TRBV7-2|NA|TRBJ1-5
TGTGCCAGCAGCTTAGATATCGGCAGGGACAATCAGCCCCAGCATTTT
CASSLDIGRDNQPQHF
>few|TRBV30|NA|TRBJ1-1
TGTGCCTGGGGGTTCACGGGAATGCCTGAAGCTTTCTTT
CAWGFTGMPEAFF
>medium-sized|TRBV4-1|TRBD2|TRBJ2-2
TGCGCCAGCAGCCCCCCCCTAGCGGGGGTGACCGGGGAGCTGTTTTTT
CASSPPLAGVTGELFF
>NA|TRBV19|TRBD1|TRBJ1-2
TGTGCCAGTAGACCCACACTCGACAGGGGCAACTATGGCTACACCTTC
CASRPTLDRGNYGYTF
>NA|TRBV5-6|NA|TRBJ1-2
TGTGCCAGCAGCTTCCGACAGAATAACTATGGCTACACCTTC
CASSFRQNNYGYTF
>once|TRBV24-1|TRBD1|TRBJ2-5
TGTGCCACCAGTGACCCGGACAGGTCAGAGACCCAGTACTTC
CATSDPDRSETQYF
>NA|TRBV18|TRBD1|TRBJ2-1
TGTGCCAGCACAACTGACAGGGGGCGTCTTGTTTCCTACAATGAGCAGTTCTTC
CASTTDRGRLVSYNEQFF
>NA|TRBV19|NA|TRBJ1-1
TGTGCCAGTTCTAAGCGGGGCGCTGAAGCTTTCTTT
CASSKRGAEAFF
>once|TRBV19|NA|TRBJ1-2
TGTGCCAGTAGTATAGCACAGACCATCTATGGCTACACCTTC
CASSIAQTIYGYTF
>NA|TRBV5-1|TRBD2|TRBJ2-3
TGCGCCAGCAGGGCCCTCTTAGTGGGAGGGAACACAGATACGCAGTATTTT
CASRALLVGGNTDTQYF